This record looks at one T cell receptor (beta chain) sequence and its context. This sample is part of a study of blood T cell repertoires in COVID-19. Across the whole study: The United States, Italy and Spain provided the acute and convalescent COVID-19 samples.

Germline loops: CDR1 GTSNPN, CDR2 SVGIG (reference sequence). This CDR3 has 13 residues. The V segment lost 4 bases and the J segment 8 bases; nucleotides outside the gene matches: 5. This table comes from immunoSEQ multiplex PCR, and its TCRdb copy is limited to in-frame clones, with some not included. The data show some 250,000 clones, about four fifths seen once. The sample comprised peripheral blood. This chain links TRBV30 with TRBJ2-1; TRBD2 matches 10 bases. This receptor was taken from a middle-aged man with active or convalescent COVID-19. The CDR3 region has the DNA TGTGCCTGGACTAGCGGGGGCTCGGATGAGCAGTTCTTC. This sequence encodes CAWTSGGSDEQFF.